The 18 T cell receptor beta chains in this list originate from one sample, sequenced in a study of T cells in Graves' hyperthyroidism and ophthalmopathy. Researchers amplified the TCR beta CDR3 regions from RNA transcripts. Primed by the HTBI set, a first-round RT-PCR was run on the TCR CDR3. Using its own MiXCR run on the multiplex PCR reads, TCRdb lists one record per CDR3 protein. Of roughly 720,000 distinct CDR3 sequences in the sample, roughly 17% were seen once. The sequenced sample was blood. The receptors were sampled from a man aged 50 or older with Graves' hyperthyroidism.

In its sample, this clonotype was seen a few times. This chain joins TRBV2 and TRBJ2-5; D possibly uses TRBD1 or TRBD2 (7 bases each). The CDR3 loop spans 14 amino acids. Germline V CDR1 and CDR2: SNHLY, FYNNEI. The germline V and J ends were trimmed by 3 bases and 2 bases, with 10 bases remaining between them. The CDR3 sequence: CASSDRGGQETQYF. CDR3 sequence (DNA): TGTGCCAGCAGTGACAGGGGGGGGCAAGAGACCCAGTACTTC.

At least ten counts were recorded for this clonotype. Possible read error: a much larger clone is one base away. This rearrangement joins TRBV7-8 to TRBJ1-1; D gene ambiguous. The ends were cut back, 0 bases at V and 1 base at J, with 3 bases in the middle. The CDR3 sequence is 13 residues long. Germline V lookup: CDR1 SGHVS, CDR2 FQNEAQ. The CDR3 spells CASSLAENTEAFF. CDR3 bases: TGTGCCAGCAGCTTAGCAGAGAACACTGAAGCTTTCTTT.

This clonotype was recorded at least ten times. The V call is TRBV20-1, the J call TRBJ2-1; D ambiguous. V was shortened by 1 base and J by 0 bases, with 10 bases between the two germline ends. CDR1 and CDR2 (germline): DFQATT, SNEGSKA (reference sequence). This CDR3 contains 15 residues. The CDR3 sequence is CSARGGGSSYNEQFF. In DNA form, the CDR3 reads TGCAGTGCTAGAGGAGGCGGAAGCTCCTACAATGAGCAGTTCTTC.

This clonotype was counted a few times. A junction boundary mismatches the germline segment, possibly from a read error. The V gene is TRBV7-7, the J gene TRBJ2-1; D is unresolved. Looked up from germline, CDR1 is SSHAT and CDR2 is FNYEAQ (reference sequence). The CDR3 is 16 amino acids. The CDR3 DNA is TGTGCTAGCAGCTTATCAACCGATCCTCGCTCCAATGAGCAGTTCTTC. It yields the protein CASSLSTDPRSNEQFF.

This clonotype was seen only a few times. V is TRBV2 and J is TRBJ2-1; 14 bases are a match to TRBD2. With V trimmed by 5 bases and J by 8 bases, 8 bases remained unmatched. The CDR3 runs to 16 residues. The germline CDR1 and CDR2 sequences are SNHLY and FYNNEI. This chain's CDR3 is CASSTGTSGSRDEQFF. CDR3 DNA: TGTGCCAGCAGTACCGGGACTAGCGGGAGTAGGGATGAGCAGTTCTTC.

Ten or more counts support this clonotype. The rearrangement joins TRBV30 to TRBJ1-2, with D possibly matching TRBD1 (5 bases). This CDR3 is 14 amino acids long. CDR1 is GTSNPN, CDR2 SVGIG, per germline (reference sequence). V lost 0 bases to trimming and J lost 4 bases, with 12 bases between them. CDR3 in amino acids: CAWSVGVNSYGYTF. DNA for the CDR3: TGTGCCTGGAGTGTGGGGGTTAATTCCTATGGCTACACCTTC.

This CDR3 reads CASSYSFEGRREKLFF. The CDR3 bases are TGTGCCAGCAGTTACTCCTTCGAGGGGCGAAGGGAAAAACTGTTTTTT. The rearrangement joins TRBV6-5 to TRBJ1-4; the D gene is possibly TRBD1 (5 bases). The CDR3 covers 16 residues. V lost 0 bases to trimming and J lost 8 bases, with 16 bases between them. Germline values: CDR1 MNHEY, CDR2 SVGAGI.

V and J are TRBV5-1 and TRBJ2-1, with TRBD1 identical over 7 bases. This CDR3 has 17 amino acids. V shed 4 bases and J 4 bases; nucleotides not matched to a gene: 14. The germline CDR1 and CDR2 sequences are SGHRS and YFSETQ. The CDR3 sequence: CASSQPGQRTAYNEQFF. The CDR3 region has the DNA TGCGCCAGCAGCCAGCCGGGACAGCGAACCGCGTACAATGAGCAGTTCTTC.

This clonotype was seen repeatedly, ten times or more. The chain links TRBV12-5 to TRBJ2-1; TRBD2 agrees at 11 bases. The CDR3 is 15 residues long. Germline V CDR1 and CDR2: LGHNT, FRNRAP. The V gene end was trimmed by 6 bases and the J gene end by 10 bases; junction bases not matched to a gene: 11. The CDR3 DNA follows: TGTGCTAGTGGCCTAAGGCTAGCGGGAGGCGGAGAGCAGTTCTTC. Protein: CASGLRLAGGGEQFF.

This clonotype appeared once. A much larger clone lies a single base off, so this may be a read error. The J gene is TRBJ1-6, the V gene TRBV9, with 12 bases lining up with TRBD1. V dropped 0 bases and J dropped 11; count of bases not matched to a gene: 6. The CDR3 is made up of 16 amino acids. CDR1 is SGDLS, CDR2 YYNGEE, per germline. CDR3 loop: CASSVAGTGGDTPLHF. CDR3 DNA: TGTGCCAGCAGCGTAGCCGGGACAGGGGGCGATACACCCCTCCACTTT.

This clonotype was observed many times. The J gene is TRBJ2-2, the V gene TRBV4-2; D is unresolved. The ends were cut back, 2 bases at V and 1 base at J, with 8 bases in the middle. CDR3 length equals 15 residues. Germline loops: CDR1 LGHNA, CDR2 YNFKEQ. CDR3 sequence reads: CASSQKRENTGELFF. CDR3 bases: TGTGCCAGCAGCCAAAAGAGAGAGAACACCGGGGAGCTGTTTTTT.

CDR3: CASSISGSSEQYF. CDR3 DNA: TGTGCCAGTAGTATTAGCGGGAGCTCCGAGCAGTACTTC. The rearrangement joins TRBV19 to TRBJ2-7; 9 bases map to TRBD2. V lost 3 bases to trimming and J lost 6 bases; unmatched junction nucleotides: 3. Per germline, CDR1 LNHDA and CDR2 SQIVND (reference sequence). CDR3 size: 13 residues.

The table lists this clonotype with many counts. In DNA, the CDR3 is TGTGCCAGCAGCGTAGATGTTAGTCCAACCTACGAGCAGTACTTC. It yields the protein CASSVDVSPTYEQYF. This chain uses TRBV9 with TRBJ2-7; D unclear. This CDR3 has 15 residues. Trimming removed 0 bases from V and 2 bases from J, with 12 bases in between. Germline assignment: CDR1 SGDLS and CDR2 YYNGEE.

This clonotype was found many times. The chain carries TRBV2 and TRBJ2-1, with D possibly matching TRBD1 (6 bases). CDR1 SNHLY and CDR2 FYNNEI come from the germline V gene. V lost 7 bases, J lost 3 bases, and 16 bases lay in between. The CDR3 has 15 amino acids. Here the CDR3 DNA reads TGTGCCAGCATCCCTACAGGGAATAACTACAATGAGCAGTTCTTC. Translation: CASIPTGNNYNEQFF.

This clonotype appeared a few times. The chain employs TRBV9 and TRBJ1-1; the match to TRBD1 covers 9 bases. The CDR3 length is 18 residues. J lost 3 bases, V lost 1 base, and 13 bases had no gene match. Per germline, CDR1 SGDLS and CDR2 YYNGEE. The CDR3 DNA reads TGTGCCAGCAGCGTACGAGGTACAGGGGGCGCGAGTGACACTGAAGCTTTCTTT. Protein sequence: CASSVRGTGGASDTEAFF. Together with reference TRBV9 and TRBJ1-1, the CDR3 gives the full variable domain: DSGVTQTPKHLITATGQRVTLRCSPRSGDLSVYWYQQSLDQGLQFLIQYYNGEERAKGNILERFSAQQFPDLHSELNLSSLELGDSALYFCASSVRGTGGASDTEAFFGQGTRLTVV.

This clonotype was seen repeatedly, ten times or more. The chain has TRBV10-3 and TRBJ1-4; D not certain. V was clipped by 0 bases and J by 5 bases, with 13 bases between them. CDR3 length: 16 amino acids. Per the germline V gene, CDR1 is ENHRY and CDR2 is SYGVKD. CDR3 amino acids: CAISESLGPQNEKLFF. Here the CDR3 DNA reads TGTGCCATCAGTGAGTCCCTAGGACCGCAGAATGAAAAACTGTTTTTT.

This clonotype was found a few times. The V call is TRBV7-8, the J call TRBJ2-1, with 10 bases lining up with TRBD2. Germline-derived CDR1 and CDR2 are SGHVS and FQNEAQ. This CDR3 region has 19 residues. Trimming took 5 bases from V and 6 from J; bases not matched to a gene: 19. CDR3 in amino acids: CASSPGTSVGPLPSNEQFF. The CDR3 nucleotides read TGTGCCAGCAGCCCCGGGACTAGCGTGGGGCCCCTACCGAGCAATGAGCAGTTCTTC.

This clonotype was seen repeatedly, ten times or more. The chain carries TRBV28 and TRBJ1-2, with D unclear. In germline, CDR1 is MDHEN, CDR2 SYDVKM. With 6 bases removed from V and 4 bases from J, the gap between germline ends came to 15 bases. This CDR3 is 14 amino acids long. CDR3 in amino acids: CASRSQERIYGYTF. CDR3 DNA sequence: TGTGCCAGCAGATCTCAAGAAAGGATCTATGGCTACACCTTC.